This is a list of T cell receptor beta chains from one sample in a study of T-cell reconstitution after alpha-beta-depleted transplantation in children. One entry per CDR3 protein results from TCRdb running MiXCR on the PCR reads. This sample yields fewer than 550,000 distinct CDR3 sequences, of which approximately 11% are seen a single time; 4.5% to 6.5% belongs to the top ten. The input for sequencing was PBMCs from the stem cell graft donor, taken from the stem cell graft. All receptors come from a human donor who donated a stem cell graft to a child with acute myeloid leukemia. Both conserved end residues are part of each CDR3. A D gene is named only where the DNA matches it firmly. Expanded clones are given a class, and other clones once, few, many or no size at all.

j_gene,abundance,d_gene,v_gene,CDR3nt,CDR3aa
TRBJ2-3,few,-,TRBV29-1,TGCAGCACTAAGGGGAGGCTTAGAGATACGCAGTATTTT,CSTKGRLRDTQYF
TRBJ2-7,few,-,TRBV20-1,TGCAGTGCCAACACCTTCTCCTACGAGCAGTACTTC,CSANTFSYEQYF
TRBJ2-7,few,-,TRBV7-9,TGTGCCAGCAGCTTGAACGGGAGTGGACGCGAGCAGTACTTC,CASSLNGSGREQYF
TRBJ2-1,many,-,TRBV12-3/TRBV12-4,TGTGCCAGCAGTACCAGGGTCGTGCAGAATGAGCAGTTCTTC,CASSTRVVQNEQFF
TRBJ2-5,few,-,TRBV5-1,TGCGCCAGCAGCTTAACTGGGGGAGACAGAGTCCAGTACTTC,CASSLTGGDRVQYF
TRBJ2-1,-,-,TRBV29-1,TGCAGCGTTGTGGTTTCGCCAAGCTCCTACAATGAGCAGTTCTTC,CSVVVSPSSYNEQFF
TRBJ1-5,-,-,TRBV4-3,TGCGCCAGCAGCCAAGATTCCGGGATCGGTCACCCCCAGCATTTT,CASSQDSGIGHPQHF
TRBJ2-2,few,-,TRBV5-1,TGCGCCAGCAGCATGCAGGCTCTGAACACCGGGGAGCTGTTTTTT,CASSMQALNTGELFF
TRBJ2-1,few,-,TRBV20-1,TGCAGCACGGACCACACAGGGAGGGTCAGTGATGAGCAGTTCTTC,CSTDHTGRVSDEQFF
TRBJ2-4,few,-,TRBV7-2,TGTGCCAGCAGCTTAGCGGTTTGGGGGCCTGACGAAAACATTCAGTACTTC,CASSLAVWGPDENIQYF
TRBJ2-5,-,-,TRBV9,TGTGCCAGCAGCGTAGCTAGGCATAGTGGGCAAGAGACCCAGTACTTC,CASSVARHSGQETQYF
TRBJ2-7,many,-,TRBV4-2,TGTGCCAGCAGCCAAGATTCGGACAGACCCTACGAGCAGTACTTC,CASSQDSDRPYEQYF
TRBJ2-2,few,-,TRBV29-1,TGCAGCGTTGCGACGACACAGGGAGACAGGGAGCTGTTTTTT,CSVATTQGDRELFF
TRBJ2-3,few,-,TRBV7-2,TGTGCCAGCAGCTTAGAGGCGGAGGGATCAGATACGCAGTATTTT,CASSLEAEGSDTQYF
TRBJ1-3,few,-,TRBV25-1,TGTGCCAGCAGTGTGGGACCTGGAAACACCATATATTTT,CASSVGPGNTIYF
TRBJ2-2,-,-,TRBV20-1,TGCAGTGCTAGAGTATTAGCTGCCGACACCGGGGAGCTGTTTTTT,CSARVLAADTGELFF
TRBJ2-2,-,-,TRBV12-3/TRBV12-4,TGTGCCAGCAGTAACACCCGGGACTCCACCGGGGAGCTGTTTTTT,CASSNTRDSTGELFF
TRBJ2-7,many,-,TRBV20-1,TGCAGTGCTAGGGTTAAAGGAAGACCCTACGAGCAGTACTTC,CSARVKGRPYEQYF
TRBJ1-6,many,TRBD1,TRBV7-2,TGTGCCAGCAGCTCCGTATCCGGGACAGGGTTTAGCTCACCCCTCCACTTT,CASSSVSGTGFSSPLHF
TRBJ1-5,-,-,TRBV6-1,TGTGCCAGCAGTAGCCAGCAGGGGCAGCCCCAGCATTTT,CASSSQQGQPQHF
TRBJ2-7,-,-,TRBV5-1,TGCGCCAGCAGCGCCCGTGGGGGGACCTACGAGCAGTACTTC,CASSARGGTYEQYF
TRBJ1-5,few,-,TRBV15,TGTGCCACCGCCATTCAGGGACGCAATCAGCCCCAGCATTTT,CATAIQGRNQPQHF
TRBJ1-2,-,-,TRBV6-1,TGTGCCAGCAGTCCAGGGGCAGCTAACTATGGCTACACCTTC,CASSPGAANYGYTF
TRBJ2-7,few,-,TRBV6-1,TGTGCCAGCAGATCCGGACATCCCTCCTACGAGCAGTACTTC,CASRSGHPSYEQYF